This T cell receptor (beta chain) was obtained from a study of identical twins. With template switching, a universal primer site was added, and the cDNA carried unique molecular identifiers. MiXCR was run by TCRdb on the 5' RACE reads, yielding one entry per CDR3 protein. The repertoire holds under 1 million distinct CDR3 sequences, 12% seen once, with around 1.5% in the top ten. Germline V CDR1 and CDR2: SGHTA, FQGNSA. The length of the CDR3 is 15 residues. The ends were cut back, 0 bases at V and 5 bases at J, with 13 bases in the middle. This clonotype was counted only a few times. The sample also formed part of further work on yellow fever vaccine responses in identical twins.

The specimen was PBMCs. This sequence was found in a woman aged 18-29 years in good health. The genes are TRBV7-2 and TRBJ1-2, with D possibly being TRBD1 (5 bases). CDR3 sequence: CASSLASGAPYGYTF. Here the CDR3 DNA reads TGTGCCAGCAGCTTAGCGTCCGGGGCTCCATATGGCTACACCTTC. Based on the CDR3 plus reference TRBV7-2 and TRBJ1-2, the full variable domain is GAGVSQSPSNKVTEKGKDVELRCDPISGHTALYWYRQSLGQGLEFLIYFQGNSAPDKSGLPSDRFSAERTGGSVSTLTIQRTQQEDSAVYLCASSLASGAPYGYTFGSGTRLTVV.